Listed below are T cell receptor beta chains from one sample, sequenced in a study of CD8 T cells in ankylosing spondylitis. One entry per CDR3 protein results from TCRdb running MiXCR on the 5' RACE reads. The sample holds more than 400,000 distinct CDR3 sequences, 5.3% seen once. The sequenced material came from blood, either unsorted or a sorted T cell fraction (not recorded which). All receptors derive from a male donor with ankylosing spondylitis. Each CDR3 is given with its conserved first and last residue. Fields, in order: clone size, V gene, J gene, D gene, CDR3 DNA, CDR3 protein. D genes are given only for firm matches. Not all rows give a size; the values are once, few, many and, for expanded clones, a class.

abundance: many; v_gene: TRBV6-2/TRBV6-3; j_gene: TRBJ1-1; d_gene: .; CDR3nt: TGTGCCAGCAGCATCGGGACTTACTTTCCCCTTTTT; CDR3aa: CASSIGTYFPLF
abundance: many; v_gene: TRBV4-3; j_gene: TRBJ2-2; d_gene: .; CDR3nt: TGCGCCAGCAGCCCCGGTCGGGTCAACACCGGGGAGCTGTTTTTT; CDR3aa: CASSPGRVNTGELFF
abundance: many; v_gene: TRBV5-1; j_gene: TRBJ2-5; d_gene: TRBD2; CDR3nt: TGTGCCAGCAGCCGGACTAGCGGCCTCCAAGAGACCCAGTACTTC; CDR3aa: CASSRTSGLQETQYF
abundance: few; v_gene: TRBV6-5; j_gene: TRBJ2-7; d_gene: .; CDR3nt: TGTGCCAGCAGTTATAACCGAAACTCCTACGAGCAGTACTTC; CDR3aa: CASSYNRNSYEQYF
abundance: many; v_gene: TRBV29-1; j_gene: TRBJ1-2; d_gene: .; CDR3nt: TGCAGCGTTGCCGTTAAGTACGCTAACTATGGCTACACCTTC; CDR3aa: CSVAVKYANYGYTF
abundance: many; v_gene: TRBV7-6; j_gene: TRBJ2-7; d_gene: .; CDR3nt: TGTGCCAGCAGCCGGGGCGCGGGAAGCTCCTACGAGCAGTACTTC; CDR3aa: CASSRGAGSSYEQYF
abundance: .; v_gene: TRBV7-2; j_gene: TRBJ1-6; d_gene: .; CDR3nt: TGTGCCAGCAGCGGTGGTAATAATTCACCCCTCCACTTT; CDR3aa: CASSGGNNSPLHF
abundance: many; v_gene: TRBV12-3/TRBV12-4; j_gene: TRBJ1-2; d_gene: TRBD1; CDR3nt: TGTGCCAGCAGTTTGTGGGACAGGACTAACTATGGCTACACCTTC; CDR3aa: CASSLWDRTNYGYTF
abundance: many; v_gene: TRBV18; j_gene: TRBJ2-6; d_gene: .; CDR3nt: TGTGCCAGCTCACAAGGAGGGGCCAACGTCCTGACTTTC; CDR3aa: CASSQGGANVLTF
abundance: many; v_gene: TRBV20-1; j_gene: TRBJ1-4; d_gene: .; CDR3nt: TGCAGTGCTAAGGGGAGATATGCAACTAATGAAAAACTGTTTTTT; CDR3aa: CSAKGRYATNEKLFF
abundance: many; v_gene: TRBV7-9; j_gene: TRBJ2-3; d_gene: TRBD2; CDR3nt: TGTGCCAGCAGCCAAGGGACTAGCGGGACGGGAGATACGCAGTATTTT; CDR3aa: CASSQGTSGTGDTQYF
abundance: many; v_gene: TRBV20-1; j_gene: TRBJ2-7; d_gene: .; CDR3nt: TGCAGTGCAGGAATGTACGAGCAGTACTTC; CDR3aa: CSAGMYEQYF
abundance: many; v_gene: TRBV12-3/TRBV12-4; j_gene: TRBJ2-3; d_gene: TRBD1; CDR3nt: TGTGCCAGCAGAGCAGGGGGCTACGATACGCAGTATTTT; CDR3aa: CASRAGGYDTQYF
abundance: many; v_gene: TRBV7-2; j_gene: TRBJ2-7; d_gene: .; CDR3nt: TGTGCCAGCAGCCCCCGGCAGACTAGCTCCTACGAGCAGTACTTC; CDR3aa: CASSPRQTSSYEQYF
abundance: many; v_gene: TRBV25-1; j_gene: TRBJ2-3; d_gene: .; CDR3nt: TGTGCCAGCAGTGTGGGGCCACCAGATACGCAGTATTTT; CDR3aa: CASSVGPPDTQYF
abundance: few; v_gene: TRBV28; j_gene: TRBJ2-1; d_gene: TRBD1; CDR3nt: TGTGCCAGCAGTTTCGGGACAGGGATTATGACTAGGCATGAGCAGTTCTTC; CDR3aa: CASSFGTGIMTRHEQFF
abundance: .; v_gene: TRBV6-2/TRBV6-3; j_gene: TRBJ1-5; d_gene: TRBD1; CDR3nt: TGTGCCAGCAGTCCGACGGGACAGAAACCCATCCCTAGCAATCAGCCCCAGCATTTT; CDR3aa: CASSPTGQKPIPSNQPQHF
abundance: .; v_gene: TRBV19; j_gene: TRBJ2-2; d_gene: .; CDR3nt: TGTGCCTCCCTAAAGGGCGGGGAGCTGTTTTTT; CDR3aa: CASLKGGELFF
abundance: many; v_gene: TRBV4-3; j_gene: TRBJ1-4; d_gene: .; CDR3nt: TGCGCCAGCAGCCCGGGACTGTCCCGGGCTGAAAAACTGTTTTTT; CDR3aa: CASSPGLSRAEKLFF
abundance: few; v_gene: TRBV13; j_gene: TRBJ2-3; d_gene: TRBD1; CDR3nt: TGTGCCAGCAGCTTAGGAAGGACAGGAGAGGCAGATACGCAGTATTTT; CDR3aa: CASSLGRTGEADTQYF
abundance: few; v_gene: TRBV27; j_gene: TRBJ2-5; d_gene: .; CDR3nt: TGTGCCAGCAGTTTCGGGCCGGCGTGGGAGACCCAGTACTTC; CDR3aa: CASSFGPAWETQYF
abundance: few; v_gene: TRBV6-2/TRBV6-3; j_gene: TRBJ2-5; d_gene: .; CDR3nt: TGTGCCAGCAGTACCGGGACGGTGGGCCAAGAGACCCAGTACTTC; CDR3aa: CASSTGTVGQETQYF
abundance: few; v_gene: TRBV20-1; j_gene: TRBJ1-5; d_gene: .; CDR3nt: TGCAGTGCCAGGATTGTGGGTTATAGCAATCAGCCCCAGCATTTT; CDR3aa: CSARIVGYSNQPQHF
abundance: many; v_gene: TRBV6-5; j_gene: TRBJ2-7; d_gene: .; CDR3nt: TGTGCCAGCGGTACTGGACAGGAGGGAGAGGAGCAGTACTTC; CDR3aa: CASGTGQEGEEQYF
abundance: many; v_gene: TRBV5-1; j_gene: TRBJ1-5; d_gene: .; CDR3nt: TGCGCCAGCAGCCCCGGGGCCGTTAATCAGCCCCAGCATTTT; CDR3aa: CASSPGAVNQPQHF
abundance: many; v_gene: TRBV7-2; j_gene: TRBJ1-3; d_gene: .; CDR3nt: TGTGCCAGCAGCCCAGGACCGAGCTCTGGAAACACCATATATTTT; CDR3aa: CASSPGPSSGNTIYF
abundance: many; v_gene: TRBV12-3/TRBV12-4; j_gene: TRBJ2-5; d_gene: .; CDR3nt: TGTGCCAGCAGACTCACATCCGACCAAGAGACCCAGTACTTC; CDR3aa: CASRLTSDQETQYF
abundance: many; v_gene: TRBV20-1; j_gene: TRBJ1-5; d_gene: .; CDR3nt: TGCAGTGCTAGAGCAGGCGGACAGCCCCAGCATTTT; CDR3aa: CSARAGGQPQHF
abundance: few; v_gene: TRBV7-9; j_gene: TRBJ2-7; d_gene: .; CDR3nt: TGTGCCAGCAGCAGAGCCGACGGGCTCCACGAGCAGTACTTC; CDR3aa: CASSRADGLHEQYF
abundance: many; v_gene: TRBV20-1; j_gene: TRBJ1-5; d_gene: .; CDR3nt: TGCAGTGCCCAGCAGGGAGGGCAGCCCCAGCATTTT; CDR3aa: CSAQQGGQPQHF
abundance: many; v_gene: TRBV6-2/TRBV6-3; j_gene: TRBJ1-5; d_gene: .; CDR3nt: TGTGCCAGCACTGACAACGAGGATCAGCCCCAGCATTTT; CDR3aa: CASTDNEDQPQHF
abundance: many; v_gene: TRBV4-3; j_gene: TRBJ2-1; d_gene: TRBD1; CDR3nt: TGCGCCAGCAGCCAACCTCAGGGGGCCTCCTACAATGAGCAGTTCTTC; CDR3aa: CASSQPQGASYNEQFF
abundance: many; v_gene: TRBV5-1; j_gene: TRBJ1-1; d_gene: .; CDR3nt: TGCGCCAGCACCCCGAGCCGGGGGAGAGGAACTGAAGCTTTCTTT; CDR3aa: CASTPSRGRGTEAFF
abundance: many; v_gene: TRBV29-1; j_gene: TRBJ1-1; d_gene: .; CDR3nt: TGCAGCGTAAGCGGGACGGGGGGTACGGTGAACACTGAAGCTTTCTTT; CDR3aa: CSVSGTGGTVNTEAFF
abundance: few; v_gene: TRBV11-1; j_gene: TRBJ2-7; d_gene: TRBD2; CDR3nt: TGTGCCAGCAGCTTAACCGGGAGGGTCTACGAGCAGTACTTC; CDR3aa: CASSLTGRVYEQYF
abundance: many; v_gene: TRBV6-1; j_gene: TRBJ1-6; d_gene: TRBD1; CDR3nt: TGTGCCAGCAGCCCCAACCCCGGGACAGGGTCTTCTTCACCCCTCCACTTT; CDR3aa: CASSPNPGTGSSSPLHF
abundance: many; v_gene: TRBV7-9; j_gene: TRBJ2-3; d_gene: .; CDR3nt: TGTGCCAGCAGCTTTAGGAGGGGAGGCGCAGATACGCAGTATTTT; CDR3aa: CASSFRRGGADTQYF